Sequencing of this T cell receptor (beta chain) was carried out in a study of OX40 agonist ivuxolimab in advanced cancers. Study information: Ivuxolimab doses were 0.01, 0.1, 0.3, 1.5, 3 or 10 mg/kg every 2 weeks. Study findings and constraints: Some nonresponders likewise displayed low normalized T-cell clonal expansion.

At cycle 4 day 1, cycle 7 day 1, and baseline, blood was sampled. This clone was seen just once. The antigen remains undetermined. Trimming removed 6 bases from V and 9 bases from J; junction bases left unmatched: 12. The CDR3 is made up of 15 amino acids. Germline CDR1 SNHLY, CDR2 FYNNEI. Assay used: immunoSEQ multiplex PCR; TCRdb lists only in-frame clones, some missing. Of some 75,000 clones listed, about 85% were seen once; the top ten hold 2.5% to 3.5%. The source material was CD4+ or CD8+ T cells sorted from blood, sampled in a trial of the OX40 agonist ivuxolimab. The genes are TRBV2 and TRBJ1-5; 9 nucleotides match TRBD1. This receptor was identified in an adult with an advanced solid tumor such as melanoma, head and neck, liver or kidney cancer. CDR3 nucleotide sequence: TGTGCCAGCAGAGCTACAGGGGGCCATGCAACGCCCCAGCATTTT. Protein sequence: CASRATGGHATPQHF.